The sample holds a few counts of the clone carrying this TCR beta chain. The antigen is unknown. This record belongs to a study of beta chain features in type 1 diabetes. About the research overall: What patients shared with healthy donors was a similar profile of age, gender and cell yields. Study results and caveats: Within the patient group, naive, central memory and Treg TCRB repertoires appeared more similar to each other than within healthy donors. Type 1 diabetes patients had TCRB CDR3s that were shorter (moderately but significantly so) in all four CD4+ subsets.

Averaging approximately 120 mL, one heparinised blood draw came from each individual donor. Each of the CD4+ naive, central memory, regulatory and stem cell-like memory populations was sorted via CD45RO/CCR7/CD25/CD127/CD95/CD27. Trimming took off 3 bases at V and 5 bases at J, with 11 bases between the two ends. The CDR3 loop spans 14 amino acids. Germline-derived CDR1 and CDR2 are SGHTA and FQGNSA. Expressed TCRB transcripts were sequenced because the isolated RNA had all been reverse transcribed beforehand. Profiled with immunoSEQ multiplex PCR; TCRdb holds only in-frame clones, not every one. The data show some 170,000 clones, with approximately 62% seen just once and approximately 0.089% held by the top ten.

This TCR came from a man aged 25 to 45 with type 1 diabetes. The chain links TRBV7-2 to TRBJ2-1, with unresolved D. The sample was naive CD4+ T cells from blood. CDR3 nucleotide sequence: TGTGCCAGCAGCTTCTTCGTCACTAACAATGAGCAGTTCTTC. This sequence encodes CASSFFVTNNEQFF.